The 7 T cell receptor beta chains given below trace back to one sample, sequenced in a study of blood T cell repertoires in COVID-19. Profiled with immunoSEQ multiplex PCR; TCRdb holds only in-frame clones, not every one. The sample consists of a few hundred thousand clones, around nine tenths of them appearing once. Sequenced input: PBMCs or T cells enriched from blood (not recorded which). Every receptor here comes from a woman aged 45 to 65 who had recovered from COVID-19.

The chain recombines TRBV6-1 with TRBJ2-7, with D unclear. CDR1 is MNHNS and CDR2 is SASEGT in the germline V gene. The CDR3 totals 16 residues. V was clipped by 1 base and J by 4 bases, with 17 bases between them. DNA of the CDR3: TGTGCCAGCAGTGAAGTTGGGCAGTTTAGAATATACGAGCAGTACTTC. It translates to CASSEVGQFRIYEQYF.

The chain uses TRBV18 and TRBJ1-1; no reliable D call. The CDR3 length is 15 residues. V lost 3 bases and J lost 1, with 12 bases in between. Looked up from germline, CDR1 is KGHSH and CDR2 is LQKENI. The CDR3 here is CASSPGDTPNTEAFF. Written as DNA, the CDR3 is TGTGCCAGCTCACCGGGAGACACACCGAACACTGAAGCTTTCTTT.

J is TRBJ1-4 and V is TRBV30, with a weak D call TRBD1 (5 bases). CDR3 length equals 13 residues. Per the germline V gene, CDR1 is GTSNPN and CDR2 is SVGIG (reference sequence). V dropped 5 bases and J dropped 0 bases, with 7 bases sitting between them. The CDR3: CAWETATNEKLFF. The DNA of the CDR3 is TGTGCCTGGGAGACAGCAACTAATGAAAAACTGTTTTTT.

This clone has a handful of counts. In DNA, the CDR3 is TGTGCCAGCAGTGATCCGGGACAGATAAGTGAAGCTTTCTTT. Protein sequence: CASSDPGQISEAFF. V usage is TRBV25-1 and J usage is TRBJ1-1, with TRBD1 matching 7 bases. CDR3 length: 14 amino acids. The V and J ends lost 3 bases and 7 bases, in that order; junction bases with no gene match: 8. CDR1 and CDR2 from the germline V gene are MGHDK and SYGVNS.

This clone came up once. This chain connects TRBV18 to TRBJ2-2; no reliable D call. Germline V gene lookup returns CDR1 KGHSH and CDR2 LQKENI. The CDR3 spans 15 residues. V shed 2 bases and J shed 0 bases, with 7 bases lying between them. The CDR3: CASSPMTANTGELFF. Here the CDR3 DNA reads TGTGCCAGCTCACCAATGACTGCGAACACCGGGGAGCTGTTTTTT.

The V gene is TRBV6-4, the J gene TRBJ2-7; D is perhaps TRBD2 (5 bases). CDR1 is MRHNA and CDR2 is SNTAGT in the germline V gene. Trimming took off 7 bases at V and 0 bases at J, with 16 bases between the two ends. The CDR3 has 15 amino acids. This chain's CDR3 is CASTQWRRSSYEQYF. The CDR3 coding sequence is TGTGCCAGCACTCAATGGCGGAGGAGCTCCTACGAGCAGTACTTC.

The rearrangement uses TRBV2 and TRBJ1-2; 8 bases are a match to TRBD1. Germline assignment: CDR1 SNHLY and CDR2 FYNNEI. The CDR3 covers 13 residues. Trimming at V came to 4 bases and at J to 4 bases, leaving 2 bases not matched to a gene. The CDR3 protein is CASSGTGFYGYTF. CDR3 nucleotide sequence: TGTGCCAGCAGTGGGACAGGGTTCTATGGCTACACCTTC.